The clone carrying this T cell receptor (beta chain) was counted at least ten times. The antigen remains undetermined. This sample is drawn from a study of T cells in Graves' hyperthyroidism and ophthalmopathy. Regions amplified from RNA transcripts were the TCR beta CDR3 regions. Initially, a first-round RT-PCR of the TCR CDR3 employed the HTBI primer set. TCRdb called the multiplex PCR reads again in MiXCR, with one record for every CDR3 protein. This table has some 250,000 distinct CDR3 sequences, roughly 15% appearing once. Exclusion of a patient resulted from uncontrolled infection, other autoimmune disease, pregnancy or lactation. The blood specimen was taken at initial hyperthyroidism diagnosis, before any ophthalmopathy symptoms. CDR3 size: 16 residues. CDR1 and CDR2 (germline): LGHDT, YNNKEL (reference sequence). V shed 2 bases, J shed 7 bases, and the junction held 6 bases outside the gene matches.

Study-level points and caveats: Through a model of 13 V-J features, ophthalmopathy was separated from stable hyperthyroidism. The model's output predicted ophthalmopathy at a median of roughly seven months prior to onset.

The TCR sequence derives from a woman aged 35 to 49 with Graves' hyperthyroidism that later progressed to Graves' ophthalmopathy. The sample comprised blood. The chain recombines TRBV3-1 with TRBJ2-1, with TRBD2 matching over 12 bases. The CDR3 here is CASSQRASGRENEQFF. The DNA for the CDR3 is TGTGCCAGCAGCCAACGGGCTAGCGGGAGGGAGAATGAGCAGTTCTTC.